The entry that follows covers one T cell receptor (beta chain) sequence. No antigen is known for it. The sample belongs to a study of blood T cells in healthy people across ages. Together with a sample-barcoded 5' primer, a J-beta primer mix was included in a second PCR lasting roughly 6 to 12 cycles. TCRdb passed the 5' RACE reads through MiXCR, listing each CDR3 protein once. The sample yields roughly 1.6 million distinct CDR3 sequences, around 35% seen once. Study-wide results and caveats: With unsorted PBMCs, a conclusive comparison of naive versus antigen-experienced cells was not possible. Comparison with aged donors showed that long-lived donors had more naive CD4+ cells and higher diversity.

The authors drew around 9.3 milliliters of peripheral blood from each donor. The clonotype comes from a woman in her 30s in good health. Sequences were obtained from blood.

The DNA for the CDR3 is TGTGCCAGCAGCCGAGAGGACAACTCCTACGAGCAGTACTTC. Translated, it gives CASSREDNSYEQYF. J is TRBJ2-7 and V is TRBV28; TRBD1 is a possible D gene (5 bases). Germline V gene sequence: CDR1 MDHEN, CDR2 SYDVKM. V lost 6 bases, J lost 0 bases, and 12 bases lay in between. The CDR3 contains 14 residues.